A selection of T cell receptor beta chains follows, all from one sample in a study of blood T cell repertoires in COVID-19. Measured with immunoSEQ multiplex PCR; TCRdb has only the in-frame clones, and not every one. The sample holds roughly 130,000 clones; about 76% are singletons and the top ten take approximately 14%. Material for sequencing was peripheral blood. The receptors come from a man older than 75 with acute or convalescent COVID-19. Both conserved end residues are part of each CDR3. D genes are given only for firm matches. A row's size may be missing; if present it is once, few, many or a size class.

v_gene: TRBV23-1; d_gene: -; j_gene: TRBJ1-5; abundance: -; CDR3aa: CATNPPGSNQPQHF; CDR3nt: TGCGCCACCAACCCCCCTGGCAGCAATCAGCCCCAGCATTTT
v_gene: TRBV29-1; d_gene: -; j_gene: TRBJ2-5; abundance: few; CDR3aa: CSVAREETQYF; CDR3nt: TGCAGCGTTGCCAGGGAAGAGACCCAGTACTTC
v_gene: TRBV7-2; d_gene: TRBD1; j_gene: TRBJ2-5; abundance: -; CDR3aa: CASSLDGTGVYQETQYF; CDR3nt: TGTGCCAGCAGCTTAGATGGGACAGGGGTGTACCAAGAGACCCAGTACTTC
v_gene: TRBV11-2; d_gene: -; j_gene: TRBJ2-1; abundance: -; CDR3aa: CASSLSLEDEQFF; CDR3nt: TGTGCCAGCAGCTTAAGTCTAGAGGATGAGCAGTTCTTC
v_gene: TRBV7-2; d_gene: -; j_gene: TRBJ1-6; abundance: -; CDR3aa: CASREQDGNSPLHF; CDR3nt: TGTGCCAGCAGGGAACAGGACGGTAATTCACCCCTCCACTTT
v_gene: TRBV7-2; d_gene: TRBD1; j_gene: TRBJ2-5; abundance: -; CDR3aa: CASSLRPPGGGETQYF; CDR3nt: TGTGCCAGCAGCTTAAGACCCCCAGGGGGCGGAGAGACCCAGTACTTC
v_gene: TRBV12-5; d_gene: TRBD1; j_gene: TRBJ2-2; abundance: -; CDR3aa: CASGLGQGLNTGELFF; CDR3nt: TGTGCTAGTGGTTTGGGACAGGGTCTCAACACCGGGGAGCTGTTTTTT
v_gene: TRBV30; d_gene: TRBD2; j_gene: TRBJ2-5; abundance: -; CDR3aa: CAWNLAGKETQYF; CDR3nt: TGTGCCTGGAATTTAGCGGGGAAAGAGACCCAGTACTTC
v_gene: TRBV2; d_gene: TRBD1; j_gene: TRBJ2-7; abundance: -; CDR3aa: CASRQGAGRSASYEQYF; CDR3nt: TGTGCCAGCAGACAGGGGGCAGGCCGATCTGCCTCCTACGAGCAGTACTTC
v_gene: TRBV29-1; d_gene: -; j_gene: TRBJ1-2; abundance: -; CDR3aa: CSVEDTAGGGYTF; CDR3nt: TGCAGCGTTGAAGATACAGCCGGGGGTGGCTACACCTTC
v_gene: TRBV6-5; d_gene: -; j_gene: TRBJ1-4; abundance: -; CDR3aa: CASSTNTGYNEKLFF; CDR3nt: TGTGCCAGCAGTACAAACACGGGGTATAATGAAAAACTGTTTTTT
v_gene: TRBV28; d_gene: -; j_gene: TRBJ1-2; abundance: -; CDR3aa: CASSKRQASYGYTF; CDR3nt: TGTGCCAGCAGTAAAAGACAGGCTTCCTATGGCTACACCTTC
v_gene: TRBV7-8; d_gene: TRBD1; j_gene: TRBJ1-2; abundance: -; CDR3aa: CASSLADPGQGYGYTF; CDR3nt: TGTGCCAGCAGCTTAGCGGACCCGGGACAGGGTTATGGCTACACCTTC